These T cell receptor beta chains were read from a single sample in a study of cytomegalovirus exposure and HLA in healthy donors. Here immunoSEQ multiplex PCR was the method, and the copy in TCRdb shows in-frame clones only, minus some. This sample carries roughly 150,000 clones, more than 75% of them seen once, and the ten largest clones take around 14%. The sequenced material came from PBMCs. These receptors were taken from a woman aged 35 to 49 in good health and CMV-seronegative. Both conserved end residues are part of each CDR3. A D gene is named only where the DNA matches it firmly.

D gene | V gene | CDR3 protein
- | TRBV6-1 | CASSGTGNNEKLFF
TRBD2 | TRBV9 | CASSVESGGPGEQFF
- | TRBV27 | CASSSHSQETQYF
TRBD2 | TRBV6-1 | CASSEVAGVTDTQYF
- | TRBV19 | CASSPTGSYEQYF
TRBD2 | TRBV28 | CASSSGGAVVTQYF
TRBD1 | TRBV27 | CASSQDRDRGTETQYF
- | TRBV11-2 | CASSPSRAPNIPFF
- | TRBV15 | CATSSPSTGQFSGELFF
- | TRBV11-3 | CASSVTRTGELFF
TRBD2 | TRBV5-5 | CASSLEAGGPPEQYF
TRBD1 | TRBV10-3 | CAISRQGSNTGELFF
TRBD1 | TRBV6-1 | CASRRTGSLETQYF
- | TRBV27 | CASSLSVEVPYNEQFF
- | TRBV21-1 | CASSKGGTGERPPGYNEQFF
- | TRBV6-6 | CASTAGGANGLTF
TRBD2 | TRBV6-1 | CASRKPGGNTGELFF
- | TRBV18 | CASSPQGGLYEQYF
TRBD2 | TRBV5-4 | CASSPGLAGVYEQYF
- | TRBV28 | CASTETSHEGVGYEQYF
- | TRBV5-8 | CASSWTLRAGGYTF
TRBD2 | TRBV7-9 | CASSPGLAGADTQYF
TRBD2 | TRBV5-4 | CASSSIAGRGTDTQYF
TRBD2 | TRBV18 | CASSSSGGPYNEQFF
TRBD2 | TRBV5-1 | CASSLGRGETQYF
- | TRBV6-4 | CASSDSEGTDTQYF
TRBD1 | TRBV10-1 | CASSRQGGSVAEAFF
- | TRBV6-1 | CASSAAVSSYNEQFF
- | TRBV18 | CASSPPLHRLDHTEAFF
- | TRBV9 | CASSVEGSYIADTQYF
TRBD2 | TRBV11-2 | CASSPGLAGGLHEQYF
- | TRBV7-2 | CASSSQGGYSNQPQHF
- | TRBV30 | CAWRGQDQPQHF
- | TRBV6-5 | CASSFGSSYEQYF